The clone carrying this T cell receptor (beta chain) was counted many times. Its specificity is unknown. Per the original data handling: The authors used CDR3 differences across clinicopathological groups to build a distant-metastasis classifier for papillary thyroid cancer. Through MiXCR, TCRdb re-clonotyped the PCR reads. What appears here as the V and J calls and clone size reflects TCRdb's work, not the paper's. This table holds 20,000 to 25,000 clones, roughly 18% found once. The CDR3 length is 16 residues. Germline V gene data show CDR1 as SGHAT and CDR2 as FQNNGV. V was clipped by 4 bases and J by 4 bases, with 18 bases between them. The data originate from a study of metastatic and nonmetastatic thyroid tumors. Study outcomes and limitations: Malignant thyroid tumors reportedly exceeded benign nodules significantly in TCR beta diversity, with the difference appearing in blood and tumor.

Thyroid surgery took place with no prior treatment in any patient. The TCR sequence derives from a male donor with papillary thyroid cancer or a benign thyroid nodule (not recorded which). Some clones in this sample may be carry-over from other donors' samples. This chain joins TRBV11-2 and TRBJ2-3; D is possibly TRBD1 (5 bases). Sequenced material: blood. The DNA of the CDR3 is TGTGCCAGCAGCTGGGTCAAGGGGTCATTTGCAGATACGCAGTATTTT. Protein: CASSWVKGSFADTQYF.